Listed here are 3 T cell receptor beta chains from one sample, sequenced in a study of blood T cell repertoires in COVID-19. TCRdb's copy holds only in-frame clones and misses some; the assay was immunoSEQ multiplex PCR. The profile shows 100,000 to 150,000 clones, roughly 83% of them singletons. The sample comprised peripheral blood. The receptors derive from a woman aged 80 or older with acute or convalescent COVID-19.

The V call is TRBV4-1, the J call TRBJ1-4, with D possibly being TRBD1 (6 bases). The germline V and J ends were trimmed by 4 bases and 2 bases, with 20 bases remaining between them. The CDR3 covers 18 residues. From germline, CDR1 is MGHRA and CDR2 YSYEKL. This CDR3 is CASSPSTGYFPTNEKLFF. CDR3 DNA: TGCGCCAGCAGCCCCTCAACAGGGTATTTTCCGACTAATGAAAAACTGTTTTTT.

This rearrangement joins TRBV7-2 to TRBJ2-7, with D unresolved. Germline CDR1 reads SGHTA; CDR2 reads FQGNSA. The ends were cut back, 3 bases at V and 2 bases at J, with 11 bases in the middle. The CDR3 has 14 residues. The CDR3 nucleotides read TGTGCCAGCAGCTTGAGGCTATCAGCCTACGAGCAGTACTTC. The encoded protein is CASSLRLSAYEQYF.

This chain links TRBV30 with TRBJ2-7; no reliable D call. The germline CDR1 and CDR2 sequences are GTSNPN and SVGIG (reference sequence). This CDR3 region has 12 residues. Trimming shortened V by 1 base and J by 2 bases, and 6 bases separated the two germline ends. CDR3 sequence: CAWSESAYEQYF. The DNA of the CDR3 is TGTGCCTGGAGTGAGTCAGCCTACGAGCAGTACTTC.